Listed below are T cell receptor beta chains from one sample, sequenced in a study of blood T cell repertoires in COVID-19. Using immunoSEQ multiplex PCR, the repertoire was profiled, and TCRdb retains in-frame clones only, with some absent. The table lists 97,000 or so clones, about 80% of them singletons. Sequencing used peripheral blood. Every receptor here comes from a man in his sixties with acute or convalescent COVID-19. The CDR3 runs from the conserved cysteine through the conserved F or W. The order of the fields is J gene, clone size, D gene, V gene, CDR3 DNA, CDR3 protein. A D gene is named only where the DNA matches it firmly. Clone size is shown for a subset of rows, as once, few, many or a class of expanded clone.

TRBJ2-3,-,TRBD2,TRBV19,TGTGCCAGTAGTCTCACTCGGACTAGCGGGACCGATACGCAGTATTTT,CASSLTRTSGTDTQYF
TRBJ1-6,-,-,TRBV3-1/TRBV3-2,TGTGCCAGCAGCCAGGGTGGCGGCAATTCACCCCTCCACTTT,CASSQGGGNSPLHF
TRBJ2-2,few,-,TRBV5-1,TGCGCCAGCAGCTCCCGACTAGACACCGGGGAGCTGTTTTTT,CASSSRLDTGELFF
TRBJ2-5,-,TRBD2,TRBV7-2,TGTGCCAGCAGCTTAGTCAGCGGGAGGGGAGAGACCCAGTACTTC,CASSLVSGRGETQYF
TRBJ2-5,few,TRBD1,TRBV4-3,TGCGCCAGCAGCCAGTACACGGGGACAGGGGGCGCAGGATCTCTAGAGACCCAGTACTTC,CASSQYTGTGGAGSLETQYF
TRBJ2-1,-,TRBD2,TRBV27,TGTGCCAGCAGTGCGGGACTAGCGGGGTACAATGAGCAGTTCTTC,CASSAGLAGYNEQFF
TRBJ2-5,-,-,TRBV5-1,TGCGCCAGCAGCCCGCAGCCAAGGGGACAAGAGACCCAGTACTTC,CASSPQPRGQETQYF
TRBJ1-2,-,-,TRBV2,TGTGCCAGCGGTTACCGGGCGGACACAGATGGCTACACCTTC,CASGYRADTDGYTF
TRBJ2-2,-,TRBD1,TRBV13,TGTGCCAGCACGCAGGGGGCTCTGCGGACCGGGGAGCTGTTTTTT,CASTQGALRTGELFF
TRBJ1-1,-,-,TRBV11-3,TGTGCCAGCAGTATGAACACTGAAGCTTTCTTT,CASSMNTEAFF
TRBJ2-6,-,-,TRBV5-8,TGTGCCAGCAGCTTGAAACTTACTTCGTCGGCTGGGGCCAACGTCCTGACTTTC,CASSLKLTSSAGANVLTF
TRBJ1-3,-,-,TRBV9,TGTGCCAGCAACCCCAAGGGGGAATTGGGTGGAAACACCATATATTTT,CASNPKGELGGNTIYF
TRBJ2-5,-,TRBD2,TRBV2,TGTGCCAGCAGCGAAGCTAGCGGGGGGGCCGTAGAGACCCAGTACTTC,CASSEASGGAVETQYF
TRBJ1-5,-,TRBD1,TRBV19,TGTGCCAGTAGTATAGGGGACAGGGTTGGCAATCAGCCCCAGCATTTT,CASSIGDRVGNQPQHF
TRBJ1-1,-,-,TRBV10-3,TGTGCCATCAGCCCCTCACAGGGATGGAACACTGAAGCTTTCTTT,CAISPSQGWNTEAFF
TRBJ1-1,few,TRBD1,TRBV10-3,TGTGCCATCAGTGAACCGACAGGGGGCGGGAAAGCTTTCTTT,CAISEPTGGGKAFF
TRBJ2-4,-,TRBD2,TRBV5-1,TGCGCCAGCAGCTTACAGCGGGGAGTAGCCAAAAACATTCAGTACTTC,CASSLQRGVAKNIQYF
TRBJ2-3,-,-,TRBV11-2,TGTGCCAGCAGTTCACTCCGGGATACCACAGATACGCAGTATTTT,CASSSLRDTTDTQYF
TRBJ1-5,-,-,TRBV12-5,TGTGCTAGTGGTCCCAAGGAGGGTAGGTTTAGCAATCAGCCCCAGCATTTT,CASGPKEGRFSNQPQHF
TRBJ2-5,-,TRBD1,TRBV19,TGTGCCAGTAGTACCGGGACAGGGGTCCAAGAGACCCAGTACTTC,CASSTGTGVQETQYF
TRBJ1-5,-,TRBD1,TRBV30,TGTGCCTGGAGTGGAGGGGGCGCCCAGCCCCAGCATTTT,CAWSGGGAQPQHF
TRBJ1-3,-,-,TRBV6-5,TGTGCCAGCACCGAGGAGAGTTCTGGAAACACCATATATTTT,CASTEESSGNTIYF
TRBJ1-2,many,-,TRBV6-5,TGTGCCAGCAGGCGGCCGGAGAGGAGTGGCTACACCTTC,CASRRPERSGYTF
TRBJ2-3,-,TRBD2,TRBV7-2,TGTGCCAGCAGCTTAGTTCTAGCGGGTTTCCCAGGGAGCACAGATACGCAGTATTTT,CASSLVLAGFPGSTDTQYF
TRBJ2-1,-,-,TRBV15,TGTGCCACCAGCAGAGAGGGCAGGGCCAACAATGAGCAGTTCTTC,CATSREGRANNEQFF
TRBJ1-3,-,-,TRBV12-2,TGTGCAAGTCGCTTAGTAAAGCCAGGGCCTGGAAACACCATATATTTT,CASRLVKPGPGNTIYF
TRBJ2-1,-,TRBD1,TRBV6-1,TGTGCCAGCAGTGAAATACAGGGGTTTTCGAATGAGCAGTTCTTC,CASSEIQGFSNEQFF
TRBJ1-5,-,-,TRBV5-4,TGTGCCAGCAGCCAAGACGCGGGCAATCAGCCCCAGCATTTT,CASSQDAGNQPQHF
TRBJ1-2,once,-,TRBV7-2,TGTGCCAGCAGCTCAAGTCGGGGGGCTTGGGGCTACACCTTC,CASSSSRGAWGYTF
TRBJ2-3,-,-,TRBV6-2/TRBV6-3,TGTGCCAGCAGTTACGTCGTTGCGAGCGGACCTAGCACAGATACGCAGTATTTT,CASSYVVASGPSTDTQYF
TRBJ2-2,-,-,TRBV6-5,TGTGCCGGTCGAAAGGGCGGGGTTGGCGGGGAGCTGTTTTTT,CAGRKGGVGGELFF
TRBJ1-5,-,-,TRBV30,TGTGCCTGGGGGGCCGGAGGCAATCAGCCCCAGCATTTT,CAWGAGGNQPQHF
TRBJ2-1,-,-,TRBV24-1,TGTGCCACCTCTAGCGGTGGGGGCCCCTACAATGAGCAGTTCTTC,CATSSGGGPYNEQFF
TRBJ2-2,-,TRBD1,TRBV10-3,TGTGCCATCAGTGGGACAGGATTGAACACCGGGGAGCTGTTTTTT,CAISGTGLNTGELFF
TRBJ2-1,-,-,TRBV19,TGTGCCAGTAAAAGGACACCATCCTACAATGAGCAGTTCTTC,CASKRTPSYNEQFF
TRBJ1-1,-,-,TRBV3-1/TRBV3-2,TGTGCCAGCAGCCAAGGGACACGTGCTGAAGCTTTCTTT,CASSQGTRAEAFF
TRBJ1-1,-,-,TRBV27,TGTGCCAGCGCAATGACAGTGAACACTGAAGCTTTCTTT,CASAMTVNTEAFF
TRBJ2-1,-,TRBD2,TRBV11-3,TGTGCCAGCAGCTCCCAGCGGGGCTTCTACAATGAGCAGTTCTTC,CASSSQRGFYNEQFF
TRBJ2-2,-,-,TRBV6-6,TGTGCCAGCAGTTACTCGGGGGGGCAGCGGACCGGGGAGCTGTTTTTT,CASSYSGGQRTGELFF
TRBJ2-6,-,-,TRBV5-4,TGTGCCAGCAGTTTTTGGGGAGGGGGCTCTGGGGCCAACGTCCTGACTTTC,CASSFWGGGSGANVLTF
TRBJ2-1,-,TRBD2,TRBV30,TGTGCCTGGAGTGTACTGGCTAGCGGGAGGAATGAGCAGTTCTTC,CAWSVLASGRNEQFF
TRBJ2-2,-,-,TRBV9,TGTGCCAGCAGCCCTATACCCACCGGGGAGCTGTTTTTT,CASSPIPTGELFF
TRBJ2-3,-,TRBD2,TRBV5-6,TGTGCCAGCAGACTGGCGGGAGCGGGGGGCACAGATACGCAGTATTTT,CASRLAGAGGTDTQYF
TRBJ1-3,few,-,TRBV6-5,TGTGCCAGCAGCATTCGGACATCTAGAGGAAACACCATATATTTT,CASSIRTSRGNTIYF
TRBJ1-5,-,TRBD1,TRBV6-5,TGTGCCAGCAGCCGGACAGGCCAGGATGGGCCCCAGCATTTT,CASSRTGQDGPQHF
TRBJ2-1,-,TRBD2,TRBV5-1,TGCGCCAGCAGCTTGGACGCGGGAGCCATCGCCGGGGAGCAGTTCTTC,CASSLDAGAIAGEQFF
TRBJ2-5,-,-,TRBV19,TGTGCCAGTAGTATCGACCCCGAGAGCCCAGGAGAGACCCAGTACTTC,CASSIDPESPGETQYF
TRBJ2-7,-,-,TRBV9,TGTGCCAGCAGCGTAGTATCGACAGCTATCTACGAGCAGTACTTC,CASSVVSTAIYEQYF
TRBJ1-4,-,-,TRBV6-5,TGTGCCAGCTTGAAGGGGAATGAAAAACTGTTTTTT,CASLKGNEKLFF
TRBJ2-3,-,TRBD1,TRBV19,TGTGCCAGTAGTTGGCAGGGGGCGGGTACAGATACGCAGTATTTT,CASSWQGAGTDTQYF
TRBJ1-2,-,TRBD1,TRBV2,TGTGCCAGCAGGAAGGGACAGGACTCGGGGTATGGCTACACCTTC,CASRKGQDSGYGYTF
TRBJ1-1,once,TRBD1,TRBV11-3,TGTGCCAGCAGCGGGGACAGGCGGGCTGAAGCTTTCTTT,CASSGDRRAEAFF
TRBJ2-1,-,-,TRBV7-2,TGTGCCAGCAGCTTAGAATGGCTCAAGCAGTTCTTC,CASSLEWLKQFF
TRBJ1-1,-,-,TRBV4-2,TGTGCCAGCAGCCAAGATCGCCAGATAAACACTGAAGCTTTCTTT,CASSQDRQINTEAFF
TRBJ2-2,-,-,TRBV10-2,TGCGCCAGCAGTGAGGTTTTAGGGAGAGGCACCGGGGAGCTGTTTTTT,CASSEVLGRGTGELFF